The 2 T cell receptor beta chains in this list originate from one sample, sequenced in a study of cytomegalovirus exposure and HLA in healthy donors. PCR primers comprised 60 Vbeta and 13 Jbeta primers. Only in-frame clones appear in the TCRdb table, and some are missing; sequencing was by immunoSEQ multiplex PCR. Of about 130,000 clones listed, about 74% are singletons. The sequenced material came from PBMCs. These receptors all come from a man aged 25 to 45 in good health and CMV-seronegative.

The V and J genes are TRBV30 and TRBJ2-3; a weak D match, TRBD1 (6 bases). The CDR3 length is 16 residues. Germline V CDR1 and CDR2: GTSNPN, SVGIG (reference sequence). V lost 2 bases and J 3 bases, leaving 18 bases between the germline ends. CDR3 region: CAWSRRGRGETDTQYF. The CDR3 DNA reads TGTGCCTGGAGTAGACGGGGCAGGGGAGAAACAGATACGCAGTATTTT.

The gene calls are TRBV13 and TRBJ2-5, with a weak D call TRBD2 (7 bases). V lost 5 bases, J lost 5 bases, and 18 bases lay in between. Germline V gene sequence: CDR1 PRHDT, CDR2 FYEKMQ (reference sequence). The CDR3 has 15 amino acids. DNA for the CDR3: TGTGCCAGCAGCCAGAAGGCGGGGGCGAGCGAGACCCAGTACTTC. Translating gives CASSQKAGASETQYF.